A selection of T cell receptor beta chains follows, all from one sample in a study of cytomegalovirus exposure and HLA in healthy donors. Using immunoSEQ multiplex PCR, the repertoire was profiled, and TCRdb retains in-frame clones only, with some absent. Of about 120,000 clones listed, roughly 75% are singletons. The sequenced sample was PBMCs. The receptors come from a man younger than 45 in good health and CMV-seropositive. Both conserved end residues are part of each CDR3. Fields, in order: J gene, V gene, CDR3 protein.

TRBJ2-2	TRBV4-1	CASSGDEPGLAGNTGELFF
TRBJ1-1	TRBV7-9	CASSAGQGGGEAFF
TRBJ2-7	TRBV29-1	CSVGAGEYEQYF
TRBJ2-5	TRBV9	CASSVGSAASQETQYF
TRBJ1-2	TRBV10-3	CAISEEDKGTFGYTF
TRBJ2-3	TRBV6-5	CASSYSTGATDTQYF
TRBJ1-2	TRBV5-6	CASSPPGINYGYTF
TRBJ2-1	TRBV6-5	CASKVGLADYNEQFF
TRBJ2-7	TRBV28	CASSKGPGTGTYEQYF
TRBJ2-3	TRBV6-5	CASRDYTDTQYF
TRBJ2-5	TRBV11-3	CASSLLNEQETQYF
TRBJ2-7	TRBV28	CATFDRPSYEQYF
TRBJ2-5	TRBV27	CASSLRATGETQYF
TRBJ1-4	TRBV4-3	CASSLGTGGANEKLFF
TRBJ2-1	TRBV4-3	CASSRTGTGGQAFGNEQFF
TRBJ1-1	TRBV7-2	CASSPSQALNTEAFF
TRBJ2-3	TRBV7-2	CASSFSQNTDTQYF
TRBJ2-5	TRBV30	CAATTGTSFYQETQYF
TRBJ1-2	TRBV28	CASTYDNSGGKDGYTF
TRBJ2-3	TRBV27	CASIQTSGSVPTSTDTQYF
TRBJ2-7	TRBV28	CASSFPLIRESHEQYF
TRBJ1-1	TRBV7-3	CASSFGGEDTEAFF
TRBJ2-7	TRBV7-6	CASSLAGGVSYEQYF
TRBJ2-5	TRBV2	CASSPGETQYF
TRBJ2-7	TRBV9	CASSAKRGSEQYF
TRBJ1-1	TRBV5-8	CASSLSGQGRRDTEAFF
TRBJ1-1	TRBV2	CASSLTGYTEAFF
TRBJ2-3	TRBV13	CASSLRQGAYRDTQYF
TRBJ2-1	TRBV28	CASRPTGTNNNEQFF
TRBJ2-4	TRBV19	CASSIRDRGHLATKNIQYF
TRBJ2-3	TRBV6-1	CASRKDRGLDTQYF
TRBJ2-3	TRBV11-2	CASSRLADYTDTQYF
TRBJ2-3	TRBV9	CASSFPGGDTQYF
TRBJ2-5	TRBV29-1	CSVEGGQGFGEQYF
TRBJ1-2	TRBV6-5	CASRAGLNYGYTF
TRBJ1-3	TRBV30	CASKGDLRGNTIYF
TRBJ2-7	TRBV14	CASSPGLGLANEQYF
TRBJ2-1	TRBV5-1	CASSWTERSLEGEQFF
TRBJ1-5	TRBV27	CASSSDGGQPQHF
TRBJ1-4	TRBV2	CASSEHRGNEKLFF
TRBJ2-3	TRBV6-4	CASSEQGASTDTQYF
TRBJ1-1	TRBV25-1	CASSEPDREKAFF
TRBJ2-1	TRBV15	CATSRDPGAANEQFF
TRBJ2-5	TRBV5-4	CASSRARQGPKETQYF
TRBJ2-7	TRBV29-1	CSTLSTTGGYEQYF